The entry below gives a single T cell receptor beta chain sequence along with its context. The data were obtained in a study of blood T cell repertoires in COVID-19. Original processing methods: Estimation of nucleated cell counts was performed using reference gene primer amplification. This table comes from immunoSEQ multiplex PCR, and its TCRdb copy is limited to in-frame clones, with some not included. The V and J calls and clone size were taken over from that table, and D and trimming were inferred from the DNA. The sample has about 65,000 clones; 90% are singletons. The V and J ends lost 4 bases and 4 bases, in that order; junction bases with no gene match: 13. The CDR3 sequence is 17 residues long. The germline CDR1 and CDR2 sequences are DFQATT and SNEGSKA (reference sequence).

The TCR was taken from a man aged 60-69 years with acute or convalescent COVID-19. Sequenced: peripheral blood. The V gene is TRBV20-1, the J gene TRBJ1-6, with 7 bases fitting TRBD1. The CDR3 loop reads CSAIEGARTGYNSPLHF. CDR3 DNA sequence: TGCAGTGCTATTGAGGGGGCACGGACCGGTTATAATTCACCCCTCCACTTT.